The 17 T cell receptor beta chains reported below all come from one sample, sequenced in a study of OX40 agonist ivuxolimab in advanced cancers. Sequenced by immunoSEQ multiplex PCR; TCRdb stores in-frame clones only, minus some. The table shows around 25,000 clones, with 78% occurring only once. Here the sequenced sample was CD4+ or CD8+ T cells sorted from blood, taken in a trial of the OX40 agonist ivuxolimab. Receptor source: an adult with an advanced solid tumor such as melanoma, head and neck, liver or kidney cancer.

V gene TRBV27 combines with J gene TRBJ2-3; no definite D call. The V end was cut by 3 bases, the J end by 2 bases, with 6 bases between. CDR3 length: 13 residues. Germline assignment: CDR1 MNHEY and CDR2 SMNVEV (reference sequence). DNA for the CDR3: TGTGCCAGCAGTTTCCGATACACAGATACGCAGTATTTT. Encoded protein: CASSFRYTDTQYF.

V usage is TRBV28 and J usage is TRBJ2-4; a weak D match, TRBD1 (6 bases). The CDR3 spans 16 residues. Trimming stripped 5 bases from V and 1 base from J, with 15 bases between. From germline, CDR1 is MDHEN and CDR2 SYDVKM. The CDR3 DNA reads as TGTGCCAGCAGTCCCGGACAGCCAGGGGCCAAAAACATTCAGTACTTC. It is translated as CASSPGQPGAKNIQYF.

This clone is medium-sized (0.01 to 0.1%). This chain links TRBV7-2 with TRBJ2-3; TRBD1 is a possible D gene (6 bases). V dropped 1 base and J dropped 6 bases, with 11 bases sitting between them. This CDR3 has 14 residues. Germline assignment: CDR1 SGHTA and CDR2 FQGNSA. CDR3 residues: CASSLDRERDTQYF. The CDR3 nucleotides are TGTGCCAGCAGCTTAGACAGGGAGCGTGATACGCAGTATTTT.

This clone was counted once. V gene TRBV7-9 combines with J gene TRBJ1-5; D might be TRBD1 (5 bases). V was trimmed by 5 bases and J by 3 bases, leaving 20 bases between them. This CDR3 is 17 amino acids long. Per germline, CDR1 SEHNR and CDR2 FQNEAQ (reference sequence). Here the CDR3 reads CASSRAVGQGHNQPQHF. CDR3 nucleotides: TGTGCCAGCAGCAGAGCGGTGGGGCAGGGCCACAATCAGCCCCAGCATTTT.

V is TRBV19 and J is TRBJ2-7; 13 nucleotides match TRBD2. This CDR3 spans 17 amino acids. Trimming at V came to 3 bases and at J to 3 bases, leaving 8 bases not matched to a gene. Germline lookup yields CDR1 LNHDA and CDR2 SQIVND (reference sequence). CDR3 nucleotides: TGTGCCAGTAGTATGGGCGGACTAGCGGGAGACAACTACGAGCAGTACTTC. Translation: CASSMGGLAGDNYEQYF.

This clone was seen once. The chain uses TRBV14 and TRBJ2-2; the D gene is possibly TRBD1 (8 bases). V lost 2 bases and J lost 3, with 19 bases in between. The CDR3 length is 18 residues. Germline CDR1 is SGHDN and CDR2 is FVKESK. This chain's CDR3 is CASSQITGQGGDTGELFF. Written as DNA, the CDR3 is TGTGCCAGCAGCCAAATTACCGGACAGGGAGGGGACACCGGGGAGCTGTTTTTT.

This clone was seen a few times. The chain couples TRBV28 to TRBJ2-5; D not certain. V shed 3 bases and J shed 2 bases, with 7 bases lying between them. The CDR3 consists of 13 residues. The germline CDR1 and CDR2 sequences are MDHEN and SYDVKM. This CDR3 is CASSFGAQETQYF. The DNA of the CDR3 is TGTGCCAGCAGTTTCGGAGCACAAGAGACCCAGTACTTC.

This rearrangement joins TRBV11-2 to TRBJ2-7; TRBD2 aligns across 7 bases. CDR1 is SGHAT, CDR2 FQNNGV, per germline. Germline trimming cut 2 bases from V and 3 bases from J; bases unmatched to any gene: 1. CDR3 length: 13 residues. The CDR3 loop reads CASSLPGGYEQYF. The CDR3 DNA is TGTGCCAGCAGCTTACCGGGGGGCTACGAGCAGTACTTC.

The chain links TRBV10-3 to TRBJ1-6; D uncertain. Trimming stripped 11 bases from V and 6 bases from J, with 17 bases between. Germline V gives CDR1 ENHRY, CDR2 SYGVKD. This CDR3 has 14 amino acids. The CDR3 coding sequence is TGTGCCCCCTCCAGGCAGGACCCTAATTCACCCCTCCACTTT. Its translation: CAPSRQDPNSPLHF.

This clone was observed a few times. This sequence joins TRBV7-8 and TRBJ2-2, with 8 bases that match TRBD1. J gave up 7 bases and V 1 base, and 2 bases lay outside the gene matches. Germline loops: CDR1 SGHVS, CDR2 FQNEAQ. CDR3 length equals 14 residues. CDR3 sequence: CASSLGTGFGELFF. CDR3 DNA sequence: TGTGCCAGCAGCTTAGGGACAGGGTTCGGGGAGCTGTTTTTT.

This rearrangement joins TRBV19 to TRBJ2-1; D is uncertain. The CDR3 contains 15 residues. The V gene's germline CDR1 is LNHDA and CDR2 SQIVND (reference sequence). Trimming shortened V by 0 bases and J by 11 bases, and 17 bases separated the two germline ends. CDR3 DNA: TGTGCCAGTAGTATAGATCGTAATAGCCTGATTAAGCAGTTCTTC. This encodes CASSIDRNSLIKQFF.

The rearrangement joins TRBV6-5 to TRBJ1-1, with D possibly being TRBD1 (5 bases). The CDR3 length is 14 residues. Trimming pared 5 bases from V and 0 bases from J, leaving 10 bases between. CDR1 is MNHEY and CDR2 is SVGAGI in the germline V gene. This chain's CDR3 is CASSRQYMNTEAFF. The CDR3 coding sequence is TGTGCCAGCAGTCGACAGTACATGAACACTGAAGCTTTCTTT.

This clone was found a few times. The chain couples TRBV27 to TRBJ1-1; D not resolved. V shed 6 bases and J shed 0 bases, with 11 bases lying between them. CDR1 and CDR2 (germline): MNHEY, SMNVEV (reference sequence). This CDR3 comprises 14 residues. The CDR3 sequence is CASRVGLLNTEAFF. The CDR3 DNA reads TGTGCCAGCAGGGTAGGACTGCTGAACACTGAAGCTTTCTTT.

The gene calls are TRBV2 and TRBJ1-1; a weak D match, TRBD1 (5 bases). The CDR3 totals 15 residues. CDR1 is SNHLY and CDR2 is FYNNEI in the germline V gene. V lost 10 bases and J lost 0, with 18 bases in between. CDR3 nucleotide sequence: TGTGCCACAATGGGGGGGAGAAAAATGAACACTGAAGCTTTCTTT. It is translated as CATMGGRKMNTEAFF.

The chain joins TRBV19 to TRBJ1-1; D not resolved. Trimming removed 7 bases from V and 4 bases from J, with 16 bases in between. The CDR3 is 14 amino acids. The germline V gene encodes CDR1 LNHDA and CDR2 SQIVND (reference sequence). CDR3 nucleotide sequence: TGTGCCAGTACCTCTCCGGGTTTGAGCACTGAAGCTTTCTTT. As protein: CASTSPGLSTEAFF.

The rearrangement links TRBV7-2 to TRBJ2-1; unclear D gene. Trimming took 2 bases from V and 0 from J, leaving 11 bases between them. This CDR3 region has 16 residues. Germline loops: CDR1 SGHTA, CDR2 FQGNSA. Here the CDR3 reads CASSLLLGRSYNEQFF. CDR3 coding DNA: TGTGCCAGCAGCTTATTATTAGGGCGCTCCTACAATGAGCAGTTCTTC.

CDR3 sequence: CAWTGGIGGELFF. The CDR3 DNA is TGTGCCTGGACAGGGGGAATAGGCGGGGAGCTGTTTTTT. V gene TRBV30 combines with J gene TRBJ2-2; the match to TRBD1 covers 7 bases. The CDR3 contains 13 residues. Germline V gene data show CDR1 as GTSNPN and CDR2 as SVGIG (reference sequence). V trimming: 4 bases; J trimming: 7 bases; junction bases outside the gene matches: 6.